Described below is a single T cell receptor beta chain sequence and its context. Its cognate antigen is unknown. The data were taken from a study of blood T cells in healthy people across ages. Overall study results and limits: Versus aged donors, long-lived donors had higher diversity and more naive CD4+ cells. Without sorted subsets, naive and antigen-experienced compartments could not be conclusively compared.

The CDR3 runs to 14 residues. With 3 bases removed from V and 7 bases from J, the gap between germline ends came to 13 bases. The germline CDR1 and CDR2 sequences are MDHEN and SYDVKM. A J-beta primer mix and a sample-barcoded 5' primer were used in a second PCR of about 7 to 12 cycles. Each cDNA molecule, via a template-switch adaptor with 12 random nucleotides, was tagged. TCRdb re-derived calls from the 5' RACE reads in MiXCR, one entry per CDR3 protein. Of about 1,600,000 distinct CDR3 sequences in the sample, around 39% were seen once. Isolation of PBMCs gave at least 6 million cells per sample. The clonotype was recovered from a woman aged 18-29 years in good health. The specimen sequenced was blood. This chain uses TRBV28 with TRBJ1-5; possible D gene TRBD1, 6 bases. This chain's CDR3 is CASSLGQGWQPQHF. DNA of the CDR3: TGTGCCAGCAGTTTGGGGCAGGGGTGGCAGCCCCAGCATTTT.